The entry that follows covers one T cell receptor beta chain sequence. Its antigen is still unknown. Per-base qualities were not stored, and no clone one base away is much larger. The data were obtained in a study of OX40 agonist ivuxolimab in advanced cancers. Context from the whole study: The costimulatory receptor OX40 (CD134) was targeted by ivuxolimab, a fully human IgG2 agonistic monoclonal antibody. Intravenous ivuxolimab was administered to patients every 2 weeks at six dose levels: 0.01, 0.1, 0.3, 1.5, 3 and 10 mg/kg. Of the approximately 50 dose-escalation patients, hepatocellular carcinoma was present in approximately 20, melanoma in around 15, renal cell carcinoma in 9 and head and neck cancer in 9. The dose-escalation cohort was about 83% male with a mean age of approximately 60 years, ranging from roughly 20 to 80. Prior anti-PD-1, anti-PD-L1 or anti-CTLA-4 therapy was permitted, and checkpoint inhibitors had been received by more than 35% of dose-escalation patients. Partial responses occurred in three dose-escalation patients, of whom one had hepatocellular carcinoma and two had cutaneous melanoma. The point of sequencing TCRbeta in the periphery was to test whether ivuxolimab changed TCR sequence diversity and drove clonal T-cell expansion. The paper reports the monotherapy dose-escalation portion (N ≈ 50 patients) of the phase I ivuxolimab trial.

The CDR3, cysteine through phenylalanine, is 13 amino acids long. Only the CDR3 DNA stays, 39 bases, in frame from base 1. The germline V gene specifies MDHEN as CDR1 and SYDVKM as CDR2. V is clipped by 6 bases and J by 8 bases, and the sequence between their germline boundaries is 14 bases long. Patients with autoimmune disease history or receiving systemic immunosuppression were excluded from the trial. Peripheral blood for TCR sequencing was drawn from every dose cohort at baseline, at cycle 4 day 1 and at cycle 7 day 1. Samples came from an open-label, multicenter, first-in-human phase I dose-escalation trial of ivuxolimab. Adults with locally advanced or metastatic melanoma, renal cell, hepatocellular, or head and neck squamous cell carcinoma were enrolled in the trial. Before TCR sequencing, CD4+ T cells and CD8+ T cells were sorted from peripheral blood as separate populations. For sequencing of the TCRbeta CDR3 region, genomic DNA was extracted from the sorted cells. TCRbeta CDR3 regions were sequenced using the immunoSEQ Assay. What TCRdb holds here is the immuneACCESS table cut down to in-frame rearrangements. Part of the clones is not present; checked against another copy, under half of the missing clones reflect an unresolved V gene, and the others are unexplained. The sample table lists about 58,000 clones, around 85% of them with a count of one. 0.6% to 0.7% of the sample comes from the top ten.

Study-wide conclusions, independent of this receptor: Low levels of normalized T-cell clonal expansion were also seen in some patients who did not respond. On average, CD8+ T cells showed more expanded clones than CD4+ T cells after ivuxolimab. At doses from 0.1 to 3.0 mg/kg, clonal expansion was seen in both CD4+ and CD8+ blood T cells between baseline and week 6. The antigen specificity of the clonally expanded peripheral T cells was not determined. In the 0.1-3.0 mg/kg groups, partial responders were among the patients with the lowest normalized peripheral clonal expansion, particularly in CD8+ T cells.

Recombination linked TRBV28 to TRBJ2-1; the D gene lacks a confident call. This specimen was CD4+ or CD8+ T cells sorted from blood, taken in a trial of the OX40 agonist ivuxolimab. The receptor comes from an adult with an advanced solid tumor such as melanoma, head and neck, liver or kidney cancer. The DNA is TGTGCCAGCAGCCGTCGTCGGACCTATGAGCAGTTCTTC. Translated, this is CASSRRRTYEQFF.